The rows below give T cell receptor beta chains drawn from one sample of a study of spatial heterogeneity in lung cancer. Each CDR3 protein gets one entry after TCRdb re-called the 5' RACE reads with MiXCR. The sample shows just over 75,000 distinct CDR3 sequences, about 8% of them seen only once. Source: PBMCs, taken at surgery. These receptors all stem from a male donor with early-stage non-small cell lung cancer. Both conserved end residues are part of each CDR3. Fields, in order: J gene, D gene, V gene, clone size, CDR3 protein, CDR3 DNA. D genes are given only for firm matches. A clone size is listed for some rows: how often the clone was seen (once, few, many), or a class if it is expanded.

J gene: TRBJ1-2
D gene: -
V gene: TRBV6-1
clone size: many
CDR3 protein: CASSRTGYTF
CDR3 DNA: TGTGCCAGCAGTCGGACCGGCTACACCTTC

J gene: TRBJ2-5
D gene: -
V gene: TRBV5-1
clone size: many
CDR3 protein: CASRQGNQGQETQYF
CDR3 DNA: TGCGCCAGCAGACAGGGCAACCAGGGACAAGAGACCCAGTACTTC

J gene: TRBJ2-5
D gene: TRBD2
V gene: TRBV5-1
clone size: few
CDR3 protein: CASSMTSGRSETQYF
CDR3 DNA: TGCGCCAGCAGCATGACTAGCGGGAGGTCTGAGACCCAGTACTTC

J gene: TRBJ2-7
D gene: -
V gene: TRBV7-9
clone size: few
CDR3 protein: CASSLTVGRAYEQYF
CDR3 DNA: TGTGCCAGCAGCTTAACCGTCGGCAGGGCATACGAGCAGTACTTC

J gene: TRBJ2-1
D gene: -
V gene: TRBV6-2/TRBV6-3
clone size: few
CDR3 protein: CASSSGGFSYNEQFF
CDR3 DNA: TGTGCCAGCTCCTCCGGAGGTTTCTCCTACAATGAGCAGTTCTTC

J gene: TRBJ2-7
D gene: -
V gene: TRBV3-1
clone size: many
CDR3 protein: CASSQVVGSYEQYF
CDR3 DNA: TGTGCCAGCAGCCAAGTCGTAGGGTCCTACGAGCAGTACTTC

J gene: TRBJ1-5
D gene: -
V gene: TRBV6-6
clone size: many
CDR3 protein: CASSYSRSQPQHF
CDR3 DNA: TGTGCCAGCAGTTACTCGAGGAGTCAGCCCCAGCATTTT

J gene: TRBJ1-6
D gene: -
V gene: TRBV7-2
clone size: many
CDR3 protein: CASSFGNSPLHF
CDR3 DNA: TGTGCCAGCAGCTTCGGTAATTCACCCCTCCACTTT

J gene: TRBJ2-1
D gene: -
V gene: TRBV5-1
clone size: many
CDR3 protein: CASSLTGSSYNEQFF
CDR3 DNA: TGCGCCAGCAGCTTGACCGGGAGCTCCTACAATGAGCAGTTCTTC

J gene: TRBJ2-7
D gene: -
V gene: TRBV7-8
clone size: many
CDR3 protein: CASSLGDKQGEQYF
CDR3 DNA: TGTGCCAGCAGCTTAGGGGACAAGCAAGGCGAGCAGTACTTC

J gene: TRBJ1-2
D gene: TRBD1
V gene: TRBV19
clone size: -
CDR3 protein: CASTLSTGGFYGYTF
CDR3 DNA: TGTGCCAGTACTCTTTCGACAGGGGGCTTCTATGGCTACACCTTC

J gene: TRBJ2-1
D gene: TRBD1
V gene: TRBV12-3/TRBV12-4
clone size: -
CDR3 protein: CASSWDSYNEQFF
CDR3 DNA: TGTGCCAGCAGTTGGGACAGTTACAATGAGCAGTTCTTC

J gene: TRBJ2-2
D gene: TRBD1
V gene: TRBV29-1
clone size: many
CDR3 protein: CSVGGQGGAAGELFF
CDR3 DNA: TGCAGCGTAGGAGGACAGGGGGGAGCTGCCGGGGAGCTGTTTTTT

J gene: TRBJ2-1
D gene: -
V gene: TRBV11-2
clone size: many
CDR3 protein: CASSLAGTYNEQFF
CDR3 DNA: TGTGCCAGCAGCTTAGCGGGAACATACAATGAGCAGTTCTTC

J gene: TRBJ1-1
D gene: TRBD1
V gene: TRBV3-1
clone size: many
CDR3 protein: CASSDGTGGAVTEAFF
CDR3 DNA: TGTGCCAGCAGCGACGGGACAGGGGGAGCTGTCACTGAAGCTTTCTTT

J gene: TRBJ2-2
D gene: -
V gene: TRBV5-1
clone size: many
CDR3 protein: CASSQRTFTGELFF
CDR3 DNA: TGCGCCAGCAGCCAACGGACATTCACCGGGGAGCTGTTTTTT

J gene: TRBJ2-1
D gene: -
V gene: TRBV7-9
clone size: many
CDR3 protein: CASSKDYVQFF
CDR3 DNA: TGTGCCAGCAGCAAAGACTACGTGCAGTTCTTC

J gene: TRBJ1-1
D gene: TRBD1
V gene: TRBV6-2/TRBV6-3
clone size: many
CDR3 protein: CASSPGGYTEAFF
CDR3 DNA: TGTGCCAGCAGTCCAGGGGGTTACACTGAAGCTTTCTTT

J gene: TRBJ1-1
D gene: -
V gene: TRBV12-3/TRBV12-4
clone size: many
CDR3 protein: CASSSTSRAEAEAFF
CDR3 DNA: TGTGCCAGCAGCTCAACGAGCAGGGCAGAGGCTGAAGCTTTCTTT

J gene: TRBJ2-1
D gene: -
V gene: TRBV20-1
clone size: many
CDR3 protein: CSASGSTGHNEQFF
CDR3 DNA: TGCAGTGCTTCGGGTTCAACAGGACACAATGAGCAGTTCTTC

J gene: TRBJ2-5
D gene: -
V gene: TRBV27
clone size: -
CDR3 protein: CASSLNKETQYF
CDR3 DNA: TGTGCCAGCAGTTTAAACAAGGAGACCCAGTACTTC

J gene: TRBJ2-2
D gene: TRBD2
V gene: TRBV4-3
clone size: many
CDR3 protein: CASSQILAGGPGELFF
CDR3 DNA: TGCGCCAGCAGCCAGATTCTAGCGGGAGGGCCCGGGGAGCTGTTTTTT

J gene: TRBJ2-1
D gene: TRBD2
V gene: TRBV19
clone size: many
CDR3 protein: CASSMGTSGTDEQFF
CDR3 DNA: TGTGCCAGTAGTATGGGGACTAGCGGGACAGACGAGCAGTTCTTC

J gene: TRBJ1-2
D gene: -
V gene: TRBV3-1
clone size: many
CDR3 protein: CASSQDLPGMMEGYTF
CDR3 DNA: TGTGCCAGCAGCCAAGATCTCCCAGGGATGATGGAAGGCTACACCTTC

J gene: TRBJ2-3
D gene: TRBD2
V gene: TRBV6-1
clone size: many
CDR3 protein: CASSPSGRTDTQYF
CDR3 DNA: TGTGCCAGCAGTCCTAGCGGGAGGACAGATACGCAGTATTTT

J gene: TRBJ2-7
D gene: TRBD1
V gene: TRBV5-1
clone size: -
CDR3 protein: CASSYRDRGPEQYF
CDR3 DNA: TGCGCCAGCAGCTATCGGGACAGGGGGCCCGAGCAGTACTTC

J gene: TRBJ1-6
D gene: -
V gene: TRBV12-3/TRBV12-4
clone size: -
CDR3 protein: CASSLGTYNSPLHF
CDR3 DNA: TGTGCCAGCAGTTTAGGGACTTATAATTCACCCCTCCACTTT

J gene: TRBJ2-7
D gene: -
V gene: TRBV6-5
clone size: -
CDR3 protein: CARTYSYEQYF
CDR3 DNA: TGTGCCAGAACGTACTCCTACGAGCAGTACTTC

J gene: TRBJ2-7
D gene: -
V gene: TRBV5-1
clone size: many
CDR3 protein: CASSSITGYEQYF
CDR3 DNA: TGCGCCAGCAGCTCGATCACAGGTTACGAGCAGTACTTC

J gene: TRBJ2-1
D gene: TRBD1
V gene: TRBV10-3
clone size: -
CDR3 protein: CAISDIGQGSYNEQFF
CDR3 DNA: TGTGCCATCAGTGATATCGGACAGGGCTCCTACAATGAGCAGTTCTTC

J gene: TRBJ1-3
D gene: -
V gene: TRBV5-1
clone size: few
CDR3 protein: CASSLGQSLGNTIYF
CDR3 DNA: TGCGCCAGCAGCTTGGGGCAGAGCCTTGGAAACACCATATATTTT

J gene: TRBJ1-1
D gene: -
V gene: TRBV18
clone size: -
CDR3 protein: CASSPYGEAGMNTEAFF
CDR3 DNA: TGTGCCAGCTCACCATATGGGGAGGCAGGCATGAACACTGAAGCTTTCTTT

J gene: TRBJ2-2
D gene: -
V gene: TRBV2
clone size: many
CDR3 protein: CASRLAQPGELFF
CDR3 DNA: TGTGCCAGCCGGCTAGCGCAGCCCGGGGAGCTGTTTTTT

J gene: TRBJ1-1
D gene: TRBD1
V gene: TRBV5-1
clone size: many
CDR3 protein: CASSLGQGVVAFF
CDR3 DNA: TGCGCCAGCAGCCTGGGACAGGGGGTAGTGGCTTTCTTT

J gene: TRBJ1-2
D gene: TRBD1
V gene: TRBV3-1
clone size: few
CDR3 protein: CASSLQGEDGYTF
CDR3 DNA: TGTGCCAGCAGCCTCCAGGGGGAGGATGGCTACACCTTC

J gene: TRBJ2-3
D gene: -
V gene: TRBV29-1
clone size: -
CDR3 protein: CSVVGGETGDTQYF
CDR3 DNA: TGCAGCGTTGTAGGCGGGGAGACGGGAGATACGCAGTATTTT

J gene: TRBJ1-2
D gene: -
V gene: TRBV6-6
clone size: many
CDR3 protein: CASSLRHGYTF
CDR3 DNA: TGTGCCAGCAGCCTCAGACATGGCTACACCTTC

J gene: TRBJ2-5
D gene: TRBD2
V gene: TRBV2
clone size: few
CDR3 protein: CASKREGGETQYF
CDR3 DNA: TGTGCCAGCAAACGGGAGGGTGGTGAGACCCAGTACTTC

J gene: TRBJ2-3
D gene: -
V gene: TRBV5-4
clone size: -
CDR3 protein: CASSHDPSGVVDTQYF
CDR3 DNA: TGTGCCAGCAGCCACGATCCGTCGGGAGTAGTAGATACGCAGTATTTT

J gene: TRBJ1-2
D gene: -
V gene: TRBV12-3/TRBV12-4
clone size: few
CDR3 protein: CASSLVWGSGYTF
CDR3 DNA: TGTGCCAGCAGTTTAGTCTGGGGCTCTGGCTACACCTTC

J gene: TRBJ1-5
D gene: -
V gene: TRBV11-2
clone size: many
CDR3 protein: CASSFPNQPQHF
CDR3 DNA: TGTGCCAGCAGCTTCCCCAATCAGCCCCAGCATTTT

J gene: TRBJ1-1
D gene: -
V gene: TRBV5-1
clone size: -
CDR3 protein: CASSLGPNAEAFF
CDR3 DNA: TGCGCCAGCAGCTTGGGCCCGAACGCTGAAGCTTTCTTT

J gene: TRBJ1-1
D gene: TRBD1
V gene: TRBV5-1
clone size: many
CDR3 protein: CASRSLPGQGADEAFF
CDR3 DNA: TGCGCCAGCAGATCACTTCCGGGACAGGGAGCTGATGAAGCTTTCTTT

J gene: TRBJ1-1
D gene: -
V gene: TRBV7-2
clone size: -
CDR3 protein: CASSLQTMNTEAFF
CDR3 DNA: TGTGCCAGCAGCTTACAGACCATGAACACTGAAGCTTTCTTT

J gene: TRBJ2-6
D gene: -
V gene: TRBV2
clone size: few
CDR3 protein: CASSPSSGANVLTF
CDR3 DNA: TGTGCCAGCAGTCCCAGCTCTGGGGCCAACGTCCTGACTTTC

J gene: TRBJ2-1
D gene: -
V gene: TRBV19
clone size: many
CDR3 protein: CASRLEPYNEQFF
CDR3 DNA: TGTGCCAGTCGTCTGGAGCCCTACAATGAGCAGTTCTTC

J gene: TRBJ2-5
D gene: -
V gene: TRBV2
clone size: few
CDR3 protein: CASSGGVYQETQYF
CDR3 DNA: TGTGCCAGCAGTGGGGGCGTTTACCAAGAGACCCAGTACTTC

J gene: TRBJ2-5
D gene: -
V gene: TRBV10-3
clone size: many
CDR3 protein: CAISGGQETQYF
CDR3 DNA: TGTGCCATCAGTGGGGGCCAAGAGACCCAGTACTTC

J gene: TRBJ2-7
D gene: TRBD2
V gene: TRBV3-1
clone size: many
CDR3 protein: CASSPRDYYEQYF
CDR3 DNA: TGTGCCAGCAGCCCCCGGGACTACTACGAGCAGTACTTC

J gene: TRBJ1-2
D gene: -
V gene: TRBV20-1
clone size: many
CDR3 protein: CSVERPGSDHGYTF
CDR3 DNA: TGCAGTGTCGAACGACCAGGGTCTGACCATGGCTACACCTTC

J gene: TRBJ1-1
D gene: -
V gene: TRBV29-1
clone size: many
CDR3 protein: CSVATMNTEAFF
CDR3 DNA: TGCAGCGTTGCCACCATGAACACTGAAGCTTTCTTT